This TCR beta chain was sequenced during a study of control samples from healthy donors and cancer patients. Repertoires were generated with immunoSEQ multiplex PCR, while TCRdb's copy carries only in-frame clones and drops some. The table has tens of thousands of clones, approximately 89% seen once. This clone showed up just a few times. Germline loops: CDR1 WSHSY, CDR2 SAAADI. V lost 0 bases and J lost 1; bases outside the gene matches: 11. The CDR3 runs 18 residues. V usage is TRBV10-2 and J usage is TRBJ1-1; TRBD1 matches at 7 bases. This sequence was found in a man in his forties with colorectal cancer. The source material was PBMCs. CDR3 loop: CASSESRLTGFGNTEAFF. CDR3 coding DNA: TGCGCCAGCAGTGAGTCGAGGCTGACAGGGTTTGGGAACACTGAAGCTTTCTTT.